This T cell receptor (beta chain) was obtained from a study of blood T cells in healthy people across ages. Notes on the study in general: Changes seen in expanded clonotypes were possibly confounded by donor CMV status left unknown.

Sample-barcoded 5' priming and a J-beta primer mix drove a second PCR of about 6 to 11 cycles. TCRdb redid the calling of the 5' RACE reads with MiXCR, one entry per CDR3 protein. The data contain around 1,500,000 distinct CDR3 sequences, 25% to 30% of them singletons. The CDR3 has 16 amino acids. Details on this clonotype: Its matching antigen is unknown.

The J gene is TRBJ1-6, the V gene TRBV21-1; the table calls TRBD1, which could not be checked here. TRBV21-1 is labeled a pseudogene. Sequencing input: blood. This sequence was found in a woman in her 30s in good health. CDR3 loop: CASFPDRTRLHSPLHF. In nucleotides, the CDR3 is TGTGCCAGTTTCCCGGACAGGACCCGACTCCATTCACCCCTCCACTTT.